The rows below give T cell receptor beta chains drawn from one sample of a study of early T cells in non-severe SARS-CoV-2 infection. TCRdb called the 5' RACE reads again in MiXCR, with one record for every CDR3 protein. Among about 76,000 distinct CDR3 sequences listed, about an eighth were seen once. Material for sequencing was whole blood. The receptors were sampled from an adult who was a healthcare worker with PCR-confirmed SARS-CoV-2 infection or an uninfected control (not recorded which). Both conserved end residues are part of each CDR3. Each record gives: J gene, V gene, D gene, clone size, CDR3 protein, CDR3 DNA. D genes are given only for firm matches. Only part of the rows carry a size: once, few, many, or a class if the clone is expanded.

J: TRBJ1-6
V: TRBV7-3
D: NA
size: few
CDR3: CASSQDVPLHF
DNA: TGTGCCAGCAGCCAAGACGTACCCCTCCACTTT

J: TRBJ2-1
V: TRBV5-5
D: TRBD2
size: many
CDR3: CASSLGPTIGLAEFNEQFF
DNA: TGTGCCAGCAGCTTGGGGCCCACTATTGGACTAGCAGAGTTCAATGAGCAGTTCTTC

J: TRBJ2-7
V: TRBV2
D: NA
size: many
CDR3: CASSPQGGEQYF
DNA: TGTGCCAGCAGTCCACAGGGTGGAGAGCAGTACTTC

J: TRBJ2-1
V: TRBV20-1
D: NA
size: NA
CDR3: CSARAGILNEQFF
DNA: TGCAGTGCTAGAGCAGGGATATTGAATGAGCAGTTCTTC

J: TRBJ2-3
V: TRBV6-6
D: TRBD2
size: many
CDR3: CASSYSPNLAVATDTQYF
DNA: TGTGCCAGCAGTTACTCCCCTAATCTAGCGGTGGCCACAGATACGCAGTATTTT

J: TRBJ2-7
V: TRBV9
D: TRBD1
size: medium-sized
CDR3: CASSVGGTAPYEQYF
DNA: TGTGCCAGCAGCGTAGGAGGGACAGCACCCTACGAGCAGTACTTC

J: TRBJ2-2
V: TRBV7-2
D: NA
size: few
CDR3: CASSLAEFTGELFF
DNA: TGTGCCAGCAGCTTAGCGGAATTCACCGGGGAGCTGTTTTTT

J: TRBJ1-1
V: TRBV5-6
D: NA
size: NA
CDR3: CASSLGGRGTEAFF
DNA: TGTGCCAGCAGCTTAGGAGGCCGTGGGACTGAAGCTTTCTTT

J: TRBJ1-6
V: TRBV2
D: NA
size: many
CDR3: CASSEDPRDSPLHF
DNA: TGTGCCAGCAGTGAAGACCCCCGGGATTCACCCCTCCACTTT

J: TRBJ2-2
V: TRBV29-1
D: TRBD1
size: NA
CDR3: CSMEGRGLTGELFF
DNA: TGCAGCATGGAAGGCAGGGGGCTTACCGGGGAGCTGTTTTTT

J: TRBJ2-6
V: TRBV30
D: NA
size: NA
CDR3: CAWSETGISGANVLTF
DNA: TGTGCCTGGAGTGAGACAGGTATCTCTGGGGCCAACGTCCTGACTTTC

J: TRBJ1-5
V: TRBV7-2
D: TRBD1
size: NA
CDR3: CASSSPDRGGSNQPQHF
DNA: TGTGCCAGCAGCTCGCCCGACAGGGGGGGAAGCAATCAGCCCCAGCATTTT

J: TRBJ1-6
V: TRBV27
D: NA
size: once
CDR3: CASSSGGSYNSPLHF
DNA: TGTGCCAGCAGTTCGGGGGGCTCCTATAATTCACCCCTCCACTTT

J: TRBJ1-1
V: TRBV30
D: TRBD1
size: NA
CDR3: CAWSGQGITEAFF
DNA: TGTGCCTGGAGTGGACAGGGGATCACTGAAGCTTTCTTT

J: TRBJ2-2
V: TRBV28
D: NA
size: few
CDR3: CASSSQNTGELFF
DNA: TGTGCCAGCAGTTCGCAGAACACCGGGGAGCTGTTTTTT

J: TRBJ1-1
V: TRBV20-1
D: NA
size: NA
CDR3: CSAREGGGMNTEAFF
DNA: TGCAGTGCTAGAGAGGGCGGGGGGATGAACACTGAAGCTTTCTTT

J: TRBJ2-1
V: TRBV7-3
D: NA
size: few
CDR3: CASSLQGSNEQFF
DNA: TGTGCCAGCAGCCTTCAAGGTAGCAATGAGCAGTTCTTC

J: TRBJ2-7
V: TRBV5-1
D: TRBD2
size: NA
CDR3: CASSGVGLAGPSEQYF
DNA: TGCGCCAGCAGCGGCGTGGGACTAGCGGGACCCAGTGAGCAGTACTTC

J: TRBJ1-4
V: TRBV6-6
D: NA
size: NA
CDR3: CASSARGTNEKLFF
DNA: TGTGCCAGCAGTGCTAGGGGAACTAATGAAAAACTGTTTTTT

J: TRBJ2-3
V: TRBV6-6
D: TRBD1
size: NA
CDR3: CASRGQSTDTQYF
DNA: TGTGCCAGCAGGGGACAGAGCACAGATACGCAGTATTTT

J: TRBJ1-1
V: TRBV20-1
D: NA
size: few
CDR3: CSARGNREGTEAFF
DNA: TGCAGTGCTAGAGGCAACAGGGAGGGGACTGAAGCTTTCTTT

J: TRBJ2-7
V: TRBV15
D: NA
size: once
CDR3: CATSARQAYEQYF
DNA: TGTGCCACCAGCGCGCGACAGGCGTACGAGCAGTACTTC

J: TRBJ1-1
V: TRBV29-1
D: NA
size: NA
CDR3: CSADGGTEAFF
DNA: TGCAGCGCCGATGGGGGCACTGAAGCTTTCTTT

J: TRBJ2-1
V: TRBV20-1
D: TRBD1
size: NA
CDR3: CSAFSGTEDYNEQFF
DNA: TGCAGTGCTTTTTCCGGGACAGAGGACTACAATGAGCAGTTCTTC

J: TRBJ2-1
V: TRBV28
D: TRBD2
size: few
CDR3: CASSLPSGRSYNEQFF
DNA: TGTGCCAGCAGTTTACCTAGCGGGAGATCCTACAATGAGCAGTTCTTC

J: TRBJ2-2
V: TRBV7-9
D: NA
size: NA
CDR3: CASSSLKGSGDGTGELFF
DNA: TGTGCCAGCAGCTCCCTTAAAGGAAGCGGAGATGGCACCGGGGAGCTGTTTTTT

J: TRBJ2-2
V: TRBV6-2/TRBV6-3
D: NA
size: many
CDR3: CASSLFDSLRGELFF
DNA: TGTGCCAGCAGCCTCTTTGATAGCCTCCGCGGGGAGCTGTTTTTT

J: TRBJ2-1
V: TRBV7-9
D: NA
size: few
CDR3: CASSSHPGEQFF
DNA: TGTGCCAGCAGCTCGCATCCGGGGGAGCAGTTCTTC

J: TRBJ2-1
V: TRBV7-3
D: TRBD1
size: few
CDR3: CASSRDRGYEQFF
DNA: TGTGCCAGCAGCCGGGACAGGGGCTATGAGCAGTTCTTC

J: TRBJ2-7
V: TRBV6-1
D: NA
size: few
CDR3: CASSEKRAAKTYEQYF
DNA: TGTGCCAGCAGTGAAAAACGGGCGGCGAAAACCTACGAGCAGTACTTC

J: TRBJ2-5
V: TRBV30
D: NA
size: NA
CDR3: CAWRGKGKVETQYF
DNA: TGTGCCTGGAGAGGGAAAGGGAAGGTAGAGACCCAGTACTTC

J: TRBJ2-5
V: TRBV19
D: NA
size: NA
CDR3: CASSRGPETQYF
DNA: TGTGCCAGTAGCCGGGGTCCGGAGACCCAGTACTTC

J: TRBJ1-3
V: TRBV14
D: NA
size: few
CDR3: CASSPWTTRALYF
DNA: TGTGCCAGCAGCCCGTGGACGACCCGCGCCCTATATTTT

J: TRBJ2-7
V: TRBV5-1
D: TRBD2
size: NA
CDR3: CASRQLAGGPNEQYF
DNA: TGCGCCAGCAGACAACTAGCGGGAGGGCCAAACGAGCAGTACTTC

J: TRBJ1-1
V: TRBV15
D: NA
size: once
CDR3: CATSIERFTEAFF
DNA: TGTGCCACCAGTATAGAGAGGTTCACTGAAGCTTTCTTT

J: TRBJ2-7
V: TRBV9
D: TRBD2
size: few
CDR3: CASSVAGESYEQYF
DNA: TGTGCCAGCAGTGTAGCGGGAGAATCCTACGAGCAGTACTTC

J: TRBJ2-7
V: TRBV20-1
D: TRBD1
size: few
CDR3: CSASDRDRVSYEQYF
DNA: TGCAGTGCCTCTGACCGGGACAGGGTATCCTACGAGCAGTACTTC

J: TRBJ2-2
V: TRBV28
D: NA
size: NA
CDR3: CASRPRPGAAGELFF
DNA: TGTGCCAGCAGACCGAGGCCGGGGGCAGCCGGGGAGCTGTTTTTT

J: TRBJ2-2
V: TRBV3-1
D: NA
size: NA
CDR3: CASSQGLKAGELFF
DNA: TGTGCCAGCAGCCAGGGCTTAAAAGCCGGGGAGCTGTTTTTT